This T cell receptor beta chain was captured by sequencing in a study of identical twins. Germline CDR1 reads SEHNR; CDR2 reads FQNEAQ (reference sequence). The CDR3 covers 15 residues. The V segment lost 1 base and the J segment 4 bases; nucleotides outside the gene matches: 6. TCRdb itself ran the 5' RACE reads through MiXCR, one entry per CDR3 protein. Of hundreds of thousands of distinct CDR3 sequences in the sample, around 6% are singletons; the top ten hold 1.5% to 2%. This clonotype was observed a few times. This chain joins TRBV7-9 and TRBJ2-5, with 7 bases fitting TRBD1. The clonotype originates from a man aged 18 to 35 in good health. The source material was naive T cells sorted from blood. The CDR3 region has the DNA TGTGCCAGCAGCTTAGGGACAGGCCTTACAGAGACCCAGTACTTC. It yields the protein CASSLGTGLTETQYF.